This entry concerns a single T cell receptor beta chain. The antigen remains unidentified. These data come from a study of cytomegalovirus exposure and HLA in healthy donors. Notes on the study in general: Confirmation in vitro established that three CMV-associated chains were specific for CMV antigens. The study recorded around 160 TCR beta chains that were cytomegalovirus-associated. Subsequent analysis found a tendency for first-cohort TCR clusters to co-occur within the 120 or so validation repertoires. Despite most TCR sequences being rare, some public TCRs occurred in many donors.

Trimming stripped 3 bases from V and 8 bases from J, with 13 bases between. Germline values: CDR1 MGHDK, CDR2 SYGVNS. The CDR3 length is 13 residues. Produced via immunoSEQ multiplex PCR; TCRdb's table is partial and in-frame only. The data show 220,000 or so clones, 75% to 90% seen once. The clonotype was recovered from a woman between 18 and 29 years old in good health and CMV-seronegative. The sample consisted of PBMCs. The J gene is TRBJ1-2, the V gene TRBV25-1; D is unclear. This CDR3 reads CASSEAGRIGYTF. In DNA form, the CDR3 reads TGTGCCAGCAGTGAGGCCGGGCGAATCGGCTACACCTTC.